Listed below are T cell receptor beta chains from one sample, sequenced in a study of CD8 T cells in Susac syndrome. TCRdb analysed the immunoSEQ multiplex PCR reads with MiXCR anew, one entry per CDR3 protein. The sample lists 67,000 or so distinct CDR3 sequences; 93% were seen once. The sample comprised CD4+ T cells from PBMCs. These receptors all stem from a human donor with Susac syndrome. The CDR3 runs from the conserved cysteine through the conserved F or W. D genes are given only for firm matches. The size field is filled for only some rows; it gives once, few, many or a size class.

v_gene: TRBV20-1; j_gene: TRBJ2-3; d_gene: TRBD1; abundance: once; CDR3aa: CSARPPGQRTDTQYF; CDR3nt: TGCAGTGCTAGACCGCCGGGACAGCGCACAGATACGCAGTATTTT
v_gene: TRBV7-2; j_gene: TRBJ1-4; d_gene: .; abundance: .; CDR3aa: CASSLGSGMDEKLFF; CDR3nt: TGTGCCAGCAGCTTAGGGTCCGGAATGGATGAAAAACTGTTTTTT
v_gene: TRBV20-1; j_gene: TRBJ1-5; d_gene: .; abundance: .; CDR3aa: CSVTVGARPNQPQHF; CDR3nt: TGCAGTGTTACGGTGGGGGCGCGACCCAATCAGCCCCAGCATTTT
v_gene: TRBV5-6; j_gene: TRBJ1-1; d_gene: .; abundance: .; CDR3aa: CASSPLDSERTEAFF; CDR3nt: TGTGCCAGCAGCCCCCTGGACTCCGAGCGGACTGAAGCTTTCTTT
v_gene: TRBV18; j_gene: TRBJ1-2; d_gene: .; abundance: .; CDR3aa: CASSPDRTYGYTF; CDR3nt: TGTGCCAGCTCACCCGACAGGACCTATGGCTACACCTTC
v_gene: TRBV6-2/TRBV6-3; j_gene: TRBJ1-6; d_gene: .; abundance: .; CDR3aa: CASSYSIFGGNSYNSPLHF; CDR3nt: TGTGCCAGCAGTTACTCGATCTTTGGAGGGAACTCCTATAATTCACCCCTCCACTTT
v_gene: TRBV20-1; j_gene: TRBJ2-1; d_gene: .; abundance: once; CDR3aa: CSAGFSKVAYNEQFF; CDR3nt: TGCAGTGCTGGCTTCAGCAAGGTGGCCTACAATGAGCAGTTCTTC
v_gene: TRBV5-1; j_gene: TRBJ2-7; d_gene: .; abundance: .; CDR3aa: CASSPGSYEQYF; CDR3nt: TGCGCCAGCAGCCCAGGATCCTACGAGCAGTACTTC
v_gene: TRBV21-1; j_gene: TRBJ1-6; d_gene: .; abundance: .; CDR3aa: CASSTTLARETDNSPLHF; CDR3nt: TGTGCCAGCAGCACCACCCTCGCCAGGGAAACGGATAATTCACCCCTCCACTTT
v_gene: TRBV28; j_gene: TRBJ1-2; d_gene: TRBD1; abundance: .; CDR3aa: CASSRYSLPGGAGGYTF; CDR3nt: TGTGCCAGCAGCAGATATTCTCTTCCAGGGGGCGCGGGAGGCTACACCTTC
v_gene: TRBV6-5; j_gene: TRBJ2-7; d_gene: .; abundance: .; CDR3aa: CASTNSYEQYF; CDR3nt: TGTGCCAGCACTAACTCCTACGAGCAGTACTTC
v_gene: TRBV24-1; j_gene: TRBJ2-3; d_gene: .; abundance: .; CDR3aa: CATSDLSSSTDTQYF; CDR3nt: TGTGCCACCAGTGACCTGAGTTCTTCCACAGATACGCAGTATTTT
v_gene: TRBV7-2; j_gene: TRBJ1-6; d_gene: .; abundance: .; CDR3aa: CASSLQGIGYNSPLHF; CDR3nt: TGTGCCAGCAGCCTCCAGGGTATCGGTTATAATTCACCCCTCCACTTT
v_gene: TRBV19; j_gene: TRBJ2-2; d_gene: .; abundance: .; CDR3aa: CAGSEGNTGELFF; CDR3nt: TGTGCCGGTTCTGAGGGGAACACCGGGGAGCTGTTTTTT
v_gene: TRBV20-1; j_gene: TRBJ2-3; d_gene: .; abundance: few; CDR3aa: CSASAGSTDTQYF; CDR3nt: TGCAGTGCTAGTGCGGGTAGCACAGATACGCAGTATTTT
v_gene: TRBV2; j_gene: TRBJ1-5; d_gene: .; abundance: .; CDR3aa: CASSEVLDNQPQHF; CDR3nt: TGTGCCAGCAGTGAAGTGTTAGATAATCAGCCCCAGCATTTT
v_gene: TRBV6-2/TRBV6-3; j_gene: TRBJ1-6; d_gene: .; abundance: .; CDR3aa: CASSPRGLMNSPLHF; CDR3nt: TGTGCCAGCAGCCCCCGGGGGCTGATGAATTCACCCCTCCACTTT
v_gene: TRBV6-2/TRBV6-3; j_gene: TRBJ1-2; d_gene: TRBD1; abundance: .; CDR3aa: CASSYNRGVGYGYTF; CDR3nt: TGTGCCAGCAGTTACAACAGGGGAGTCGGCTATGGCTACACCTTC
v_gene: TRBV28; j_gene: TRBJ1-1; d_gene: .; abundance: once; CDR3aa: CASRPDRRNTEAFF; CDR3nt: TGTGCCAGCAGGCCTGACAGGCGGAACACTGAAGCTTTCTTT
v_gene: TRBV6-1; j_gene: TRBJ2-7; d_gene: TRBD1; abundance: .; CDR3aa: CASWGTGDSYEQYF; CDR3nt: TGTGCCAGCTGGGGGACAGGCGACTCCTACGAGCAGTACTTC
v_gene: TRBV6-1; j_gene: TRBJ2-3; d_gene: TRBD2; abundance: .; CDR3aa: CASSPYYTSGDTDTQYF; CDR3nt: TGTGCCAGCAGCCCCTACTATACTAGCGGGGACACAGATACGCAGTATTTT
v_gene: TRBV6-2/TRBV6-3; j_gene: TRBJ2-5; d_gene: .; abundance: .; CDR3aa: CASGRFETQYF; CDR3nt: TGTGCCAGTGGACGTTTTGAGACCCAGTACTTC
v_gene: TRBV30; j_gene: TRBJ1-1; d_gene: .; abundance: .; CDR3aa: CAWTQGRGTEAFF; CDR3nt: TGTGCCTGGACCCAGGGTCGGGGCACTGAAGCTTTCTTT
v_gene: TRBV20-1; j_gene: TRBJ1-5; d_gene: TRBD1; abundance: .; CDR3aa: CSARSHRGHQPQHF; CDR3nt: TGCAGTGCTAGATCCCACAGGGGACATCAGCCCCAGCATTTT
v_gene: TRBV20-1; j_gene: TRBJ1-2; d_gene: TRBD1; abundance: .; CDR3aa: CSLDRGRNYGYTF; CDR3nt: TGCAGTTTAGACAGGGGGCGAAACTATGGCTACACCTTC
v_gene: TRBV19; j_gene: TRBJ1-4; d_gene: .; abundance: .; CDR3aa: CASSEDRQSNEKLFF; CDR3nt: TGTGCCAGTAGTGAAGATCGTCAGTCTAATGAAAAACTGTTTTTT
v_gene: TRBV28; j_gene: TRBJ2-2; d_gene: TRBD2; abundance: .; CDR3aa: CASSFPTSGGPGTGELFF; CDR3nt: TGTGCCAGCAGTTTCCCGACTAGCGGGGGGCCGGGGACCGGGGAGCTGTTTTTT
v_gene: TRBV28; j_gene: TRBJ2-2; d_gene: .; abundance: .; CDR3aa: CASTPAGDGGELFF; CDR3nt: TGTGCCAGCACCCCAGCAGGGGACGGCGGGGAGCTGTTTTTT
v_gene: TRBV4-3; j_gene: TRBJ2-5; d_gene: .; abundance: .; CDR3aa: CASSHNRAQETQYF; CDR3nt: TGCGCCAGCAGCCACAACAGGGCCCAAGAGACCCAGTACTTC